This T cell receptor (beta chain) was sequenced in a study of T cell responses to AZD1222 COVID-19 vaccine. Here immunoSEQ multiplex PCR was the method, and the copy in TCRdb shows in-frame clones only, minus some. The table lists 120,000 or so clones, about nine tenths of them singletons, with roughly a sixth in the top ten. V shed 0 bases and J shed 4 bases, with 7 bases lying between them. CDR1 is SGHRS, CDR2 YFSETQ, per germline. CDR3 length: 14 amino acids. The rearrangement uses TRBV5-1 and TRBJ1-4; maybe TRBD1 (5 bases). The source is an adult in good health. Sequenced material: peripheral blood, taken on day 0 of MenACWY control vaccination. CDR3: CASSLETVNEKLFF. The CDR3 nucleotides are TGCGCCAGCAGCTTGGAGACAGTTAATGAAAAACTGTTTTTT.